The subject of this entry is one TCR beta chain. Its matching antigen is unknown. Trimming removed 2 bases at V and 2 bases at J, with 14 bases between. CDR1 and CDR2 (germline): SGHTA, FQGNSA. The CDR3 extends over 16 amino acids. The sample is drawn from a study of early T cells in non-severe SARS-CoV-2 infection. In the study overall: Unsorted whole blood bulk RNA was sequenced, with unpaired chains. Study outcomes and limitations: The matching step, a VDJdb search, favored anti-spike CD8 responses and missed private and CD4 specificities.

Unique molecular identifiers were added to individual cDNA molecules. TCRdb analysed the 5' RACE reads with MiXCR anew, one entry per CDR3 protein. Here the sample spans about 42,000 distinct CDR3 sequences, roughly 7.1% being singletons. The chain is built from TRBV7-2 and TRBJ2-3, with D maybe TRBD1 (6 bases). Sequences were obtained from whole blood. The TCR originated in an adult who was a healthcare worker with PCR-confirmed SARS-CoV-2 infection or an uninfected control (not recorded which). This chain's CDR3 is CASSLMGQRATDTQYF. The CDR3 coding sequence is TGTGCCAGCAGCTTAATGGGACAAAGGGCCACAGATACGCAGTATTTT. Based on the CDR3 plus reference TRBV7-2 and TRBJ2-3, the full variable domain is GAGVSQSPSNKVTEKGKDVELRCDPISGHTALYWYRQSLGQGLEFLIYFQGNSAPDKSGLPSDRFSAERTGGSVSTLTIQRTQQEDSAVYLCASSLMGQRATDTQYFGPGTRLTVL.